A single sample is the source of the 9 T cell receptor beta chains below, sequenced in a study of patients and donors after allogeneic stem cell transplantation. TCRdb re-analysed the RT-PCR reads in MiXCR, keeping a single row per CDR3 protein. This table holds 70,000 to 100,000 distinct CDR3 sequences, less than 5% found once. Sequenced material: blood, either unsorted or a sorted T cell fraction (not recorded which). The source of these receptors is a human donor who was either an allogeneic HSCT recipient or a stem cell or donor lymphocyte infusion donor (not recorded which). It is not recorded whose cells these are; they may come from a transplant donor.

Here the CDR3 reads CASSLTGEGGQQFF. The DNA for the CDR3 is TGTGCCAGCAGCTTAACCGGGGAGGGAGGGCAGCAGTTCTTC. The gene calls are TRBV7-3 and TRBJ2-1; 7 nucleotides match TRBD2. The germline V gene has CDR1 SGHTA and CDR2 FQGTGA. The trim removed 0 bases at V and 11 bases at J, leaving 7 bases unmatched. This CDR3 has 14 residues.

This clonotype was seen at least ten times. This chain links TRBV2 with TRBJ2-5; a weak D match, TRBD2 (7 bases). Per the germline V gene, CDR1 is SNHLY and CDR2 is FYNNEI. The CDR3 totals 13 residues. Trimming cost V 7 bases and J 2 bases, with 11 bases left between them. CDR3 protein: CASIRGAQETQYF. The CDR3 nucleotides are TGTGCCAGCATACGGGGGGCGCAAGAGACCCAGTACTTC. Filled out from reference TRBV2 and TRBJ2-5, the complete variable domain reads EPEVTQTPSHQVTQMGQEVILRCVPISNHLYFYWYRQILGQKVEFLVSFYNNEISEKSEIFDDQFSVERPDGSNFTLKIRSTKLEDSAMYFCASIRGAQETQYFGPGTRLLVL.

This clonotype was counted many times. The chain combines TRBV18 with TRBJ2-5; tentative D call: TRBD2 (5 bases). The V end lost 0 bases, the J end lost 4 bases, and 12 bases lay between the germline ends. From germline, CDR1 is KGHSH and CDR2 LQKENI. The CDR3 spans 15 residues. Written as DNA, the CDR3 is TGTGCCAGCTCACCACCGTCGGCGGGCAGAGAGACCCAGTACTTC. This sequence encodes CASSPPSAGRETQYF.

This clonotype was observed many times. The chain has TRBV7-9 and TRBJ2-1; 11 bases are a match to TRBD2. The V gene's germline CDR1 is SEHNR and CDR2 FQNEAQ (reference sequence). V gave up 8 bases and J gave up 1 base; unmatched junction bases: 7. The CDR3 extends over 16 amino acids. The DNA for the CDR3 is TGTGCCAGCCGCTCAACTAGCGGGAGTTCCTACAATGAGCAGTTCTTC. As protein: CASRSTSGSSYNEQFF.

The V call is TRBV5-4, the J call TRBJ2-5, with 8 bases identical to TRBD1. Germline-derived CDR1 and CDR2 are SGHNT and YYREEE (reference sequence). This CDR3 region has 16 residues. The V gene end was trimmed by 0 bases and the J gene end by 7 bases; junction bases not matched to a gene: 11. CDR3 sequence reads: CASSLGGRGLGRTQYF. The DNA for the CDR3 is TGTGCCAGCAGCTTGGGGGGCAGGGGGCTTGGAAGGACCCAGTACTTC.

This clonotype was counted only a few times. The CDR3 DNA reads TGTGCCAGCAGCGATGACAGGGGTGGTGAAAAACTGTTTTTT. This translates into CASSDDRGGEKLFF. This chain uses TRBV9 with TRBJ1-4; 8 positions match TRBD1. The CDR3 runs to 14 residues. CDR1 and CDR2 from the germline V gene are SGDLS and YYNGEE. J was trimmed by 7 bases and V by 3 bases; bases with no gene match: 5. Based on the CDR3 plus reference TRBV9 and TRBJ1-4, the full variable domain is DSGVTQTPKHLITATGQRVTLRCSPRSGDLSVYWYQQSLDQGLQFLIQYYNGEERAKGNILERFSAQQFPDLHSELNLSSLELGDSALYFCASSDDRGGEKLFFGSGTQLSVL.

This clonotype was counted ten times or more. The rearrangement links TRBV27 to TRBJ2-7; 8 positions agree with TRBD1. The CDR3 length is 15 residues. Germline loops: CDR1 MNHEY, CDR2 SMNVEV (reference sequence). The J segment lost 2 bases and the V segment lost 5 bases, leaving 8 bases of the junction unmatched. CDR3 in DNA: TGTGCCAGCAGTCCCGTCAACAGGGGGACCTACGAGCAGTACTTC. Its translation: CASSPVNRGTYEQYF.

This clonotype was counted many times. The V call is TRBV3-1, the J call TRBJ1-6, with D possibly matching TRBD1 (6 bases). The CDR3 contains 16 residues. The germline V gene encodes CDR1 LGHDT and CDR2 YNNKEL (reference sequence). Between the trimmed V and J ends, which lost 6 bases and 2 bases, there was a span of 14 bases. In nucleotides, the CDR3 is TGTGCCAGCAGACGAACGACAGGAGCCTATAATTCACCCCTCCACTTT. This encodes CASRRTTGAYNSPLHF.

This clonotype has ten or more counts. J is TRBJ2-2 and V is TRBV28; D may be TRBD2 (5 bases). Germline CDR1 MDHEN, CDR2 SYDVKM. CDR3 length equals 15 residues. Trimming left V 4 bases short and J 7 bases short, with 16 bases between. CDR3 nucleotides: TGTGCCAGCAGTTCTCCCGGACGGGGTGGCGGGGAGCTGTTTTTT. This gives the protein CASSSPGRGGGELFF.